Listed below are T cell receptor beta chains from one sample, sequenced in a study of memory B cells and T cells in multiple sclerosis. The data were produced by immunoSEQ multiplex PCR, yet TCRdb's version contains in-frame clones alone and is incomplete. The table records about 46,000 clones, over 75% of them present only once. Their target antigens are unknown. Material for sequencing was PBMCs from blood kept in culture. The receptor source for this set is a human donor with multiple sclerosis. CDR3s include the opening cysteine and the closing phenylalanine or tryptophan. Each record gives: J gene, D gene, clone size, V gene, CDR3 DNA, CDR3 protein. The D gene is left open where the match is weak. Only some rows state a clone size, as once, few, many or a class for expanded clones.

J: TRBJ2-3; D: NA; size: NA; V: TRBV4-1; DNA: TGCGCCAGCAGCCAATTGGGCCTAGCTACAGATACGCAGTATTTT; CDR3: CASSQLGLATDTQYF
J: TRBJ1-2; D: TRBD1; size: NA; V: TRBV25-1; DNA: TGTGCCAGCAGTGAATTGTACAGGGGTTATGGCTACACCTTC; CDR3: CASSELYRGYGYTF
J: TRBJ2-2; D: TRBD1; size: once; V: TRBV29-1; DNA: TGCAGCGTGCTGGGACAGGGGGCGGGCGGCGGGGAGCTGTTTTTT; CDR3: CSVLGQGAGGGELFF
J: TRBJ2-7; D: NA; size: NA; V: TRBV4-3; DNA: TGCGCCAGCAGCCAAGTTGACAGCTACGGGAACGAGCAGTACTTC; CDR3: CASSQVDSYGNEQYF
J: TRBJ2-7; D: NA; size: NA; V: TRBV30; DNA: TGTGCCTGGAGCCGCAGATCCCATCGGTACGAGCAGTACTTC; CDR3: CAWSRRSHRYEQYF
J: TRBJ1-5; D: NA; size: few; V: TRBV4-1; DNA: TGCGCCAGCAGCCAGCTCAGGAATTATCAGCCCCAGCATTTT; CDR3: CASSQLRNYQPQHF
J: TRBJ1-4; D: TRBD1; size: NA; V: TRBV6-1; DNA: TGTGCCAGCAGGGGGGGACAGGGTATGAGTGAAAAACTGTTTTTT; CDR3: CASRGGQGMSEKLFF
J: TRBJ2-5; D: TRBD1; size: NA; V: TRBV10-3; DNA: TGTGCCATCAGGGAATTTGTGACAGGGGAGGATGAGACCCAGTACTTC; CDR3: CAIREFVTGEDETQYF
J: TRBJ1-5; D: NA; size: NA; V: TRBV19; DNA: TGTGCCAGTAGTTTGGGGAAGGATCAGCCCCAGCATTTT; CDR3: CASSLGKDQPQHF
J: TRBJ1-3; D: NA; size: NA; V: TRBV15; DNA: TGTGCCACCAGCAGAGATCGGAGCTCTGGAAACACCATATATTTT; CDR3: CATSRDRSSGNTIYF
J: TRBJ1-2; D: NA; size: NA; V: TRBV9; DNA: TGTGCCAGCAGCACCCTCAAAGTCGGTGGCTACACCTTC; CDR3: CASSTLKVGGYTF
J: TRBJ1-2; D: TRBD1; size: once; V: TRBV30; DNA: TGTGCCTGGAGTGTACAGGGGGCGTTGGTCTATGGCTACACCTTC; CDR3: CAWSVQGALVYGYTF
J: TRBJ2-4; D: TRBD2; size: NA; V: TRBV7-3; DNA: TGTGCCAGCAGCCCAACCCAGCGGGGGATGGACATTCAGTACTTC; CDR3: CASSPTQRGMDIQYF
J: TRBJ2-3; D: TRBD2; size: NA; V: TRBV5-8; DNA: TGTGCCAGCATCGAGACTAGCGGATACACAGATACGCAGTATTTT; CDR3: CASIETSGYTDTQYF
J: TRBJ1-1; D: NA; size: NA; V: TRBV6-1; DNA: TGTGCCAGCTCCCAGGGACTTTTGAACACTGAAGCTTTCTTT; CDR3: CASSQGLLNTEAFF
J: TRBJ1-4; D: TRBD1; size: NA; V: TRBV5-6; DNA: TGTGCCAGCAGCTTGGCCTTGCTACAGGGGGACGAAAAACTGTTTTTT; CDR3: CASSLALLQGDEKLFF
J: TRBJ2-7; D: NA; size: NA; V: TRBV6-4; DNA: TGTGCCAGCAGTGACTCTTGGAGACAGATAAGATCCTACGAGCAGTACTTC; CDR3: CASSDSWRQIRSYEQYF
J: TRBJ1-1; D: TRBD1; size: NA; V: TRBV6-5; DNA: TGTGCCAGCAGCGCTTCCGGGACAGGGGCCACTGAAGCTTTCTTT; CDR3: CASSASGTGATEAFF
J: TRBJ1-6; D: TRBD1; size: once; V: TRBV4-1; DNA: TGCGCCAGCAGCCAGACTGGGGGACAGGGAAAACCCCTCCACTTT; CDR3: CASSQTGGQGKPLHF
J: TRBJ2-3; D: NA; size: NA; V: TRBV6-1; DNA: TGTGCCAGCAGTCGGACACGTAGCACAGATACGCAGTATTTT; CDR3: CASSRTRSTDTQYF
J: TRBJ1-2; D: TRBD1; size: NA; V: TRBV11-2; DNA: TGTGCCAGCAGCGCGACACAGGGGGCGGTAGATGGCTACACCTTC; CDR3: CASSATQGAVDGYTF
J: TRBJ2-7; D: NA; size: NA; V: TRBV2; DNA: TGTGCCAGCAGTGAGGGGGTCCTCTACGAGCAGTACTTC; CDR3: CASSEGVLYEQYF
J: TRBJ1-4; D: TRBD1; size: NA; V: TRBV5-1; DNA: TGCGCCAGCAGGACCGGGACAGGGCATGAAAAACTGTTTTTT; CDR3: CASRTGTGHEKLFF
J: TRBJ1-6; D: NA; size: NA; V: TRBV5-1; DNA: TGCGCCAGCAGCTTGAACGGGATAAATTCACCCCTCCACTTT; CDR3: CASSLNGINSPLHF
J: TRBJ2-2; D: NA; size: once; V: TRBV6-1; DNA: TGTGCCAGCAGTGAGGCCAACACCGGGGAGCTGTTTTTT; CDR3: CASSEANTGELFF
J: TRBJ1-2; D: NA; size: few; V: TRBV29-1; DNA: TGCAGCGGAGGACCCTACACCTTC; CDR3: CSGGPYTF
J: TRBJ2-7; D: NA; size: once; V: TRBV5-6; DNA: TGTGCCAGCAGCCTGGCGGGGGAGCAGTACTTC; CDR3: CASSLAGEQYF
J: TRBJ2-7; D: TRBD1; size: NA; V: TRBV9; DNA: TGCGGCAGGGGGCCCTACGAGCAGTACTTC; CDR3: CGRGPYEQYF
J: TRBJ2-3; D: NA; size: NA; V: TRBV9; DNA: TGTGCCAGCAGTAGGACAGATACGCAGTATTTT; CDR3: CASSRTDTQYF
J: TRBJ2-1; D: TRBD2; size: NA; V: TRBV4-2; DNA: TGTGCCAGCAGCCAAGAGGCGGGGGGGCTAGAATACAATGAGCAGTTCTTC; CDR3: CASSQEAGGLEYNEQFF
J: TRBJ1-5; D: NA; size: NA; V: TRBV7-6; DNA: TGTGCCAGCAGCCCTCGCAATCAGCCCCAGCATTTT; CDR3: CASSPRNQPQHF
J: TRBJ2-1; D: TRBD2; size: NA; V: TRBV19; DNA: TGTGCCAGTACCCGGGGAGGGACGTCTTACAATGAGCAGTTCTTC; CDR3: CASTRGGTSYNEQFF
J: TRBJ1-5; D: TRBD1; size: few; V: TRBV28; DNA: TGTGCCAGCAGTCTACAGGGGGATCAGCCCCAGCATTTT; CDR3: CASSLQGDQPQHF
J: TRBJ2-1; D: NA; size: few; V: TRBV6-4; DNA: TGTGCCAGCAGTGACTCGGAGGCTAGAGACTACAATGAGCAGTTCTTC; CDR3: CASSDSEARDYNEQFF
J: TRBJ1-2; D: NA; size: NA; V: TRBV5-1; DNA: TGCGCCAGCAGCGGTGGTGCCGGCTGGGACTATGGCTACACCTTC; CDR3: CASSGGAGWDYGYTF
J: TRBJ2-3; D: NA; size: NA; V: TRBV7-2; DNA: TGTGCCAGCAGCTTCGAATTTACATCAGATACGCAGTATTTT; CDR3: CASSFEFTSDTQYF